This T cell receptor (beta chain) is drawn from a study of blood T cells in healthy people across ages. The study's findings and limits: A roughly linear age-dependent decrease characterized TCR beta diversity per million T cells. The unknown donor CMV status may have confounded expanded clonotype changes. Long-lived donors had more naive CD4+ cells and higher diversity than aged donors.

This CDR3 has 13 residues. The germline V gene has CDR1 MNHEY and CDR2 SMNVEV (reference sequence). V lost 5 bases, J lost 5 bases, and 12 bases lay in between. Regarding this clonotype: Its target is unknown.

Primers used in a second PCR of about 7 to 11 cycles were a sample-barcoded 5' primer and a J-beta primer mix. TCRdb called the 5' RACE reads again in MiXCR, with one record for every CDR3 protein. Of more than 900,000 distinct CDR3 sequences in the sample, 20% to 25% were seen once. These data were likewise used in another study, on T cells of mothers and their children. From that paper: Every microgram of extracted RNA entered cDNA synthesis, around 1.6 ug per 15 ul.

This receptor was identified in a girl aged 2-10 years in good health. The V gene is TRBV27, the J gene TRBJ1-1, with D maybe TRBD1 (6 bases). The specimen sequenced was blood. Written as DNA, the CDR3 is TGTGCCAGCAGTATACAGGGTAGTACTGAAGCTTTCTTT. Residues: CASSIQGSTEAFF.